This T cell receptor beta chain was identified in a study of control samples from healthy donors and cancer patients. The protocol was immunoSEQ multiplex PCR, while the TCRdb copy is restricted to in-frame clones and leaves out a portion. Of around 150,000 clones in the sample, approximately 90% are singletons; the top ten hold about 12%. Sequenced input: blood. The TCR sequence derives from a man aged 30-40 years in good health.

The CDR3 protein is CASSLEGDRGYTEAFF. The DNA for the CDR3 is TGTGCCAGCAGCTTGGAAGGGGACAGGGGGTACACTGAAGCTTTCTTT. The chain couples TRBV5-8 to TRBJ1-1, with 11 bases fitting TRBD1. CDR3 length equals 16 residues. J lost 3 bases, V lost 0 bases, and 4 bases had no gene match. The germline V gene has CDR1 SGHTS and CDR2 YDEGEE. The full variable domain, its missing parts supplied by reference TRBV5-8 and TRBJ1-1, is EAGVTQSPTHLIKTRGQQATLRCSPISGHTSVYWYQQALGLGLQFLLWYDEGEERNRGNFPPRFSGRQFPNYSSELNVNALELEDSALYLCASSLEGDRGYTEAFFGQGTRLTVV.